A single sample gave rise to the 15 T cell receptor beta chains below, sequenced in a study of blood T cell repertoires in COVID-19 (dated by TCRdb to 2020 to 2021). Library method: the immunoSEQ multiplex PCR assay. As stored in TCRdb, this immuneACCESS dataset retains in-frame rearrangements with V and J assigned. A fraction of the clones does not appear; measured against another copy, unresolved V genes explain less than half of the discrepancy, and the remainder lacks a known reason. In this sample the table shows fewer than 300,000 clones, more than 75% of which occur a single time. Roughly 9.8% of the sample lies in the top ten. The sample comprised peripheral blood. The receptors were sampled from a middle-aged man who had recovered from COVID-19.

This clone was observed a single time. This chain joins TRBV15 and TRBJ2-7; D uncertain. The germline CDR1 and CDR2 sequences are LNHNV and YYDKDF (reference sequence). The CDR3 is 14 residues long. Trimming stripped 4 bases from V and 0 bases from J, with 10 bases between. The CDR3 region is CATSKPQYSYEQYF. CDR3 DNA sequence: TGTGCCACCAGCAAGCCGCAATACTCCTACGAGCAGTACTTC. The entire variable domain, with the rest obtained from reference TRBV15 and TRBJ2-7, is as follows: DAMVIQNPRYQVTQFGKPVTLSCSQTLNHNVMYWYQQKSSQAPKLLFHYYDKDFNNEADTPDNFQSRRPNTSFCFLDIRSPGLGDTAMYLCATSKPQYSYEQYFGPGTRLTVT.

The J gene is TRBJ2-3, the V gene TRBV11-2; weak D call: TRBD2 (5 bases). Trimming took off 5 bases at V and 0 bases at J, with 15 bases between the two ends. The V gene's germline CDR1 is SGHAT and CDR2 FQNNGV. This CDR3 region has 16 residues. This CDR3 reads CASSRGRISSTDTQYF. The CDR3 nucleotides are TGTGCCAGCAGCCGCGGGCGGATCTCTAGCACAGATACGCAGTATTTT.

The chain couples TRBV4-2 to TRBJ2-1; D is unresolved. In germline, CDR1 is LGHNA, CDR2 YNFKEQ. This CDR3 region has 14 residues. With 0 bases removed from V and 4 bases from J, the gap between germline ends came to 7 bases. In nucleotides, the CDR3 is TGTGCCAGCAGCCAAGATAACAGTTACAATGAGCAGTTCTTC. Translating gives CASSQDNSYNEQFF.

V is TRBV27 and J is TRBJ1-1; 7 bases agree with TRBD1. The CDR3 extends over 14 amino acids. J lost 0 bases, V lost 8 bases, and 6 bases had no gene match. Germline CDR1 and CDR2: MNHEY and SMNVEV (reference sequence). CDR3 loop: CASSQGRLNTEAFF. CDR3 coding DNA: TGTGCCAGCTCACAGGGGAGGCTGAACACTGAAGCTTTCTTT.

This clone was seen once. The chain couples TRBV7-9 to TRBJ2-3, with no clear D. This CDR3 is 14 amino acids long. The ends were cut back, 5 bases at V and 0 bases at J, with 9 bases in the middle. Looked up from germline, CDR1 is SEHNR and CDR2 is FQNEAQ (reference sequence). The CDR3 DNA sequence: TGTGCCAGCAGCGGCGGCCCTAGCACAGATACGCAGTATTTT. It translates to CASSGGPSTDTQYF.

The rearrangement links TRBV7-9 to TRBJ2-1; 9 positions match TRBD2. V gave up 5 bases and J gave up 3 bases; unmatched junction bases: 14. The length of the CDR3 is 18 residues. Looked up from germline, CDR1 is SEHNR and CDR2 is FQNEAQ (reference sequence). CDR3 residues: CASSTPTSGQSLYNEQFF. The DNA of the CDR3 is TGTGCCAGCAGCACACCGACTAGCGGCCAAAGCCTCTACAATGAGCAGTTCTTC.

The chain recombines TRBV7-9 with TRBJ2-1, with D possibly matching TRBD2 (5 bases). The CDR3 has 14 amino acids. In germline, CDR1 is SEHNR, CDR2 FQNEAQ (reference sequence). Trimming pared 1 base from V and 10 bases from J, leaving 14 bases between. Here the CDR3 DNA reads TGTGCCAGCAGCTTAGACCTAGCATTTAGAGAGCAGTTCTTC. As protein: CASSLDLAFREQFF.

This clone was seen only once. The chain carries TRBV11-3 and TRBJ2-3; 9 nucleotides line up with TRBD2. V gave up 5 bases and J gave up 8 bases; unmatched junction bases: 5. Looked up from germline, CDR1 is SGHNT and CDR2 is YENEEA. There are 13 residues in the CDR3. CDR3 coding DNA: TGTGCCAGCAGCCCCGGGACTAGCTTTACGCAGTATTTT. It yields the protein CASSPGTSFTQYF.

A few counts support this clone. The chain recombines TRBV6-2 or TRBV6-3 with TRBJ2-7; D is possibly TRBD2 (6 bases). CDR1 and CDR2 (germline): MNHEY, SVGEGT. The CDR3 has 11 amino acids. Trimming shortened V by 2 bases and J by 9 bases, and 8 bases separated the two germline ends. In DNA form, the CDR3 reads TGTGCCAGCAGTTACGCGGGGAGGCAGTACTTC. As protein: CASSYAGRQYF.

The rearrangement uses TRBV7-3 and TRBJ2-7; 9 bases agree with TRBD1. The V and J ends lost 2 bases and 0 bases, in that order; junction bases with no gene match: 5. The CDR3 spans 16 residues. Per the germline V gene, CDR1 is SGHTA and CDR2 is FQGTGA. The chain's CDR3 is CASSLLTGGGSYEQYF. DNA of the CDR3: TGTGCCAGCAGCTTACTAACAGGGGGCGGCTCCTACGAGCAGTACTTC. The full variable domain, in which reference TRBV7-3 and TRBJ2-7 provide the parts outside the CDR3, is GAGVSQTPSNKVTEKGKYVELRCDPISGHTALYWYRQSLGQGPEFLIYFQGTGAADDSGLPNDRFFAVRPEGSVSTLKIQRTERGDSAVYLCASSLLTGGGSYEQYFGPGTRLTVT.

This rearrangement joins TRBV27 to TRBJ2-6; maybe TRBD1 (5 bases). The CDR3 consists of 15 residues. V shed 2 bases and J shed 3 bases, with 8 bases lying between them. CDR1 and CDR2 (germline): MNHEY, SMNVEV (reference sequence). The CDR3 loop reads CASSLGASGANVLTF. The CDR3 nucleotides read TGTGCCAGCAGTTTAGGGGCTAGTGGGGCCAACGTCCTGACTTTC.

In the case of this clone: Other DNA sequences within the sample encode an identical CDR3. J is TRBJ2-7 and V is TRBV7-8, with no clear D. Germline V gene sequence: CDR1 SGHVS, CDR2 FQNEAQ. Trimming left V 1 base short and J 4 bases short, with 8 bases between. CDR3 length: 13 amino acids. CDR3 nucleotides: TGTGCCAGCAGCTTAGGTGGCGGATACGAGCAGTACTTC. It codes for CASSLGGGYEQYF.

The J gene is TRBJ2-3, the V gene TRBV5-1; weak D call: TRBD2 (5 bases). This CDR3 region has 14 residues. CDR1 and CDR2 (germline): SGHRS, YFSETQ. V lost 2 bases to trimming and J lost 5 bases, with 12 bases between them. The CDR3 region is CASSFSDGRDTQYF. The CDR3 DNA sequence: TGCGCCAGCAGCTTTAGCGACGGTAGAGATACGCAGTATTTT. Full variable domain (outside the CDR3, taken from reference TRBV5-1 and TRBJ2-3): KAGVTQTPRYLIKTRGQQVTLSCSPISGHRSVSWYQQTPGQGLQFLFEYFSETQRNKGNFPGRFSGRQFSNSRSEMNVSTLELGDSALYLCASSFSDGRDTQYFGPGTRLTVL.

Here the CDR3 reads CAIALGQGSGNTIYF. As DNA, the CDR3 is TGTGCCATCGCCCTTGGACAGGGGTCTGGAAACACCATATATTTT. The chain carries TRBV10-3 and TRBJ1-3; 9 bases fit TRBD1. The germline V gene encodes CDR1 ENHRY and CDR2 SYGVKD. J was trimmed by 1 base and V by 8 bases; bases with no gene match: 6. This CDR3 region has 15 residues.

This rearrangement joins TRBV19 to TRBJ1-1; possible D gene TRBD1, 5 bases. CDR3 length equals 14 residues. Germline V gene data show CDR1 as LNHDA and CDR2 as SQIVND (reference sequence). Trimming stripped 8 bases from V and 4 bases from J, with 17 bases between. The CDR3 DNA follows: TGTGCCAGTCTTACCAGGGTGGGGGGCACTGAAGCTTTCTTT. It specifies CASLTRVGGTEAFF.